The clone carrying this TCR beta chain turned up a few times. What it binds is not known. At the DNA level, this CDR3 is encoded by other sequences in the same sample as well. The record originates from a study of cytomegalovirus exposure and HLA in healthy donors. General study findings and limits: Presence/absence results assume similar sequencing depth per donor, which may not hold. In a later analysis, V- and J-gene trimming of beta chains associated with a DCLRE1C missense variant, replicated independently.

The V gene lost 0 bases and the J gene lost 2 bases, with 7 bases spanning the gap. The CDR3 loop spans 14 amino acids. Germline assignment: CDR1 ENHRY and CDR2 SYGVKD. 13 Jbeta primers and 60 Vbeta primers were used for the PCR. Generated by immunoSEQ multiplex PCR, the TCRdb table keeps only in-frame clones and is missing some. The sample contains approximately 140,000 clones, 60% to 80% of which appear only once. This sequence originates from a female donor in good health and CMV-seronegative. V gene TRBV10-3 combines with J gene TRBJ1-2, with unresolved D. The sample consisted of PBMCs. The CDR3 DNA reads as TGTGCCATCAGTGAGTCAGGAGGGAACTATGGCTACACCTTC. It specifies CAISESGGNYGYTF.